These 18 T cell receptor beta chains came from one sample sequenced in a study of T cell clonotyping in hematopoietic cell transplantation (dated by TCRdb to about 2021). Libraries were made using the immunoSEQ multiplex PCR assay. Imported from immuneACCESS, the table was reduced by TCRdb to in-frame sequences with V and J called. These copies leave out some clones; in studies compared against another copy, an unresolved V gene accounts for under half, and the cause of the remainder is not known. In all, the sample holds 15,000 or so clones, and approximately 61% of those were seen once. In total, the top ten clones hold around 11% of the sample. The time point tag for this specimen amounts to: 30 days after allo-HCT. The sample was PBMCs, taken 30 days after allogeneic stem cell transplant. The source is a male patient aged 45-59 years who had an allogeneic stem cell transplant from an unrelated donor, so T cells may come from the graft donor. Some clones in this sample may be carry-over from other donors' samples.

The V and J genes are TRBV6-1 and TRBJ2-7; D gene unclear. The CDR3 length is 13 residues. The V end lost 2 bases, the J end lost 3 bases, and 8 bases lay between the germline ends. The germline V gene has CDR1 MNHNS and CDR2 SASEGT. The CDR3 sequence: CASSETPFYEQYF. CDR3 DNA sequence: TGTGCCAGCAGTGAAACTCCATTCTACGAGCAGTACTTC.

V is TRBV30 and J is TRBJ1-2; 7 bases are shared with TRBD1. This CDR3 is built from 16 residues. Losses at the gene ends were 2 bases for V and 4 bases for J; bases not matched to a gene: 13. Germline values: CDR1 GTSNPN, CDR2 SVGIG (reference sequence). Here the CDR3 reads CAWSLTGQLTIYGYTF. The CDR3 DNA sequence: TGTGCCTGGAGTTTGACAGGGCAATTAACAATCTATGGCTACACCTTC.

J is TRBJ1-6 and V is TRBV30, with 7 bases fitting TRBD1. This CDR3 is built from 12 residues. CDR1 GTSNPN and CDR2 SVGIG come from the germline V gene (reference sequence). The J segment lost 9 bases and the V segment lost 4 bases, leaving 3 bases of the junction unmatched. The CDR3 sequence is CAWKGAPSPLHF. The CDR3 DNA is TGTGCCTGGAAGGGGGCTCCTTCACCCCTCCACTTT.

The chain links TRBV6-5 to TRBJ2-1, with TRBD2 identical over 11 bases. The length of the CDR3 is 16 residues. CDR1 and CDR2 from the germline V gene are MNHEY and SVGAGI. J gave up 5 bases and V 2 bases, and 5 bases lay outside the gene matches. CDR3 nucleotides: TGTGCCAGCAGTTACCCTGGGACTAGCGGAAACAATGAGCAGTTCTTC. It encodes CASSYPGTSGNNEQFF.

The chain couples TRBV5-1 to TRBJ2-5, with D tentatively TRBD1 (6 bases). The V gene's germline CDR1 is SGHRS and CDR2 YFSETQ. The CDR3 runs 15 residues. Trimming took 6 bases from V and 2 from J, leaving 17 bases between them. The CDR3 sequence is CASMGATGQQETQYF. The CDR3 bases are TGCGCCAGCATGGGCGCGACAGGACAACAAGAGACCCAGTACTTC. Filled out from reference TRBV5-1 and TRBJ2-5, the complete variable domain reads KAGVTQTPRYLIKTRGQQVTLSCSPISGHRSVSWYQQTPGQGLQFLFEYFSETQRNKGNFPGRFSGRQFSNSRSEMNVSTLELGDSALYLCASMGATGQQETQYFGPGTRLLVL.

CDR3 protein: CASRRADTQYF. The CDR3 region has the DNA TGTGCCAGCAGGCGGGCAGATACGCAGTATTTT. The chain is built from TRBV6-5 and TRBJ2-3; tentative D call: TRBD2 (5 bases). Germline V gene data show CDR1 as MNHEY and CDR2 as SVGAGI. CDR3 length equals 11 residues. V dropped 6 bases and J dropped 4 bases, with 5 bases sitting between them.

J is TRBJ2-4 and V is TRBV6-7; possibly TRBD1 or TRBD2 for D (5 bases each). TRBV6-7 is an open reading frame, and its role is uncertain. There are 17 residues in the CDR3. The V end lost 6 bases, the J end lost 0 bases, and 18 bases lay between the germline ends. CDR3 DNA sequence: TGTGCCAGCAGGGGAGCCGGGACCGAAATAGCCAAAAACATTCAGTACTTC. It encodes CASRGAGTEIAKNIQYF.

V and J are TRBV6-5 and TRBJ2-3; 7 nucleotides match TRBD2. Germline assignment: CDR1 MNHEY and CDR2 SVGAGI. The V gene end was trimmed by 4 bases and the J gene end by 3 bases; junction bases not matched to a gene: 7. The CDR3 is made up of 15 amino acids. The CDR3 DNA follows: TGTGCCAGCAGTTGGCTAGCGGAGGTAACAGATACGCAGTATTTT. Amino acid sequence: CASSWLAEVTDTQYF.

This sequence joins TRBV6-6 and TRBJ1-4; a possible D gene is TRBD1 (5 bases). The CDR3 totals 14 residues. V lost 2 bases to trimming and J lost 6 bases, with 10 bases between them. Germline CDR1 and CDR2: MNHNY and SVGAGI (reference sequence). This CDR3 reads CASSYRGRDEKLFF. The CDR3 region has the DNA TGTGCCAGCAGTTACCGGGGACGGGATGAAAAACTGTTTTTT.

V is TRBV5-1 and J is TRBJ2-7; D remains ambiguous. Germline-derived CDR1 and CDR2 are SGHRS and YFSETQ. V shed 0 bases and J shed 5 bases, with 12 bases lying between them. The CDR3 consists of 14 residues. The CDR3 nucleotides read TGCGCCAGCAGCTTGGTTATCTCCAGAGACGAGCAGTACTTC. Residues: CASSLVISRDEQYF.

The chain recombines TRBV28 with TRBJ2-1, with 8 positions matching TRBD1. Germline CDR1 is MDHEN and CDR2 is SYDVKM. V was clipped by 6 bases and J by 6 bases; unmatched bases: 13. This CDR3 has 16 amino acids. CDR3 sequence: CASSRNNRQGSNEQFF. The CDR3 DNA sequence: TGTGCCAGCAGCCGAAATAACCGACAGGGGAGCAATGAGCAGTTCTTC.

A few counts support this clone. The V and J genes are TRBV30 and TRBJ2-4; tentative D call: TRBD2 (5 bases). Trimming removed 3 bases at V and 15 bases at J, with 15 bases between. The V gene's germline CDR1 is GTSNPN and CDR2 SVGIG (reference sequence). CDR3 length equals 11 residues. CDR3 bases: TGTGCCTGGAGCGTCAATGGACTCCCGTACTTC. Protein: CAWSVNGLPYF.

Points on this clone: Germline and junction disagree at one end, which may indicate a read error. The V and J genes are TRBV30 and TRBJ2-7; 9 bases are shared with TRBD1. The germline CDR1 and CDR2 sequences are GTSNPN and SVGIG (reference sequence). CDR3 length: 13 amino acids. CDR3 in amino acids: CARSTGGVYEQYF. In DNA, the CDR3 is TGTGCCCGGAGCACAGGGGGCGTTTACGAGCAGTACTTC.

The CDR3 sequence: CASSDSPLEAFF. The CDR3 DNA reads TGTGCCAGCAGTGACTCCCCCCTCGAAGCTTTCTTT. The chain links TRBV25-1 to TRBJ1-1, with no clear D. Germline V gives CDR1 MGHDK, CDR2 SYGVNS. CDR3 length equals 12 residues. Trimming removed 3 bases at V and 8 bases at J, with 10 bases between.

The genes are TRBV14 and TRBJ1-1; D gene ambiguous. Trimming shortened V by 0 bases and J by 7 bases, and 9 bases separated the two germline ends. Looked up from germline, CDR1 is SGHDN and CDR2 is FVKESK. The CDR3 has 13 amino acids. CDR3 coding DNA: TGTGCCAGCAGCCAAGATCGGCAGCGTGAAGCTTTCTTT. Its translation: CASSQDRQREAFF.

V gene TRBV30 combines with J gene TRBJ1-5; maybe TRBD1 (5 bases). The CDR3 has 14 amino acids. Looked up from germline, CDR1 is GTSNPN and CDR2 is SVGIG (reference sequence). The germline V and J ends were trimmed by 2 bases and 2 bases, with 10 bases remaining between them. The CDR3: CAWSRGGGNQPQHF. CDR3 nucleotide sequence: TGTGCCTGGAGTAGGGGCGGGGGCAATCAGCCCCAGCATTTT.

This clone was observed a handful of times. The V and J genes are TRBV6-1 and TRBJ2-5, with D possibly being TRBD2 (5 bases). The V end lost 4 bases, the J end lost 10 bases, and 10 bases lay between the germline ends. The germline gives CDR1 MNHNS, CDR2 SASEGT. The CDR3 length is 11 residues. As DNA, the CDR3 is TGTGCCAGCAGTGGGGGAGAGGGCCAGTACTTC. Protein product: CASSGGEGQYF.

This chain links TRBV7-9 with TRBJ2-7; D may match TRBD1 or TRBD2 (5 bases each). Germline loops: CDR1 SEHNR, CDR2 FQNEAQ (reference sequence). The CDR3 has 13 residues. Between the trimmed V and J ends, which lost 5 bases and 7 bases, there was a span of 15 bases. The CDR3 nucleotides read TGTGCCAGCAGCCTAGGGACGGCGACAGAGCAGTACTTC. This translates into CASSLGTATEQYF.